This TCR beta chain is drawn from a study of blood T cell repertoires in COVID-19. Looking at the study overall: The United States, Italy and Spain supplied acute and convalescent COVID-19 samples.

As handled by the study authors: Quantification of nucleated cells was approximated via reference gene primer amplification. Clones were sequenced by immunoSEQ multiplex PCR, and TCRdb holds only the in-frame ones, with some missing. The V and J calls and the clone size are those of that table, but D and trimming were determined from the DNA. The data show more than 150,000 clones, with 80% to 90% seen just once and 12% held by the top ten. Enrolled during active infection, Seattle patients were then followed longitudinally. The sequence came from a woman of 80 years or more with COVID-19, enrolled during active disease. The material sequenced was peripheral blood.

The CDR3 DNA sequence: TGTGCCAGCAGCTTCAGGTCAGGGGCCAACGTCCTGACTTTC. It specifies CASSFRSGANVLTF. V gene TRBV7-9 combines with J gene TRBJ2-6; no clear D. The CDR3 sequence is 14 residues long. Germline lookup yields CDR1 SEHNR and CDR2 FQNEAQ (reference sequence). V was clipped by 3 bases and J by 4 bases, with 7 bases between them. Full variable domain (rest looked up from reference TRBV7-9 and TRBJ2-6): DTGVSQNPRHKITKRGQNVTFRCDPISEHNRLYWYRQTLGQGPEFLTYFQNEAQLEKSRLLSDRFSAERPKGSFSTLEIQRTEQGDSAMYLCASSFRSGANVLTFGAGSRLTVL.